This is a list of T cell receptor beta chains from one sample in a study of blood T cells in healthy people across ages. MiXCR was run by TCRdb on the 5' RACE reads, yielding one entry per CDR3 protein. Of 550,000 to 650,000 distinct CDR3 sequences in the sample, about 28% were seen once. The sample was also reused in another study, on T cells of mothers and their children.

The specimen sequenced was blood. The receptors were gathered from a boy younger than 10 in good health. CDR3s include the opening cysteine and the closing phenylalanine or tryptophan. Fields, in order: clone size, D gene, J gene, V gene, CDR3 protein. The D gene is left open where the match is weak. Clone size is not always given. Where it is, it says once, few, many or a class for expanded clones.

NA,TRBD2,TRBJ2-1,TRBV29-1,CSGGLADNEQFF
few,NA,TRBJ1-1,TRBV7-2,CASSLLTREAFF
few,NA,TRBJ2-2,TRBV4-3,CASSQDSPHANTGELFF
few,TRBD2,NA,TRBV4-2,CASSGPGLEGSYEQYF
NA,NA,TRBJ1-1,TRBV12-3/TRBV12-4,CASSFGGVTEAFF
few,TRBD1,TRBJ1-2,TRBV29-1,CSVVPDREVDGYTF
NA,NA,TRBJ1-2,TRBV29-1,CSVQLLGGANYGYTF
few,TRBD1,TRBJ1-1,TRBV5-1,CASSSLSPTGLYTEAFF
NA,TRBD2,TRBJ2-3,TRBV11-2,CASSHPFKREGPDTQYF
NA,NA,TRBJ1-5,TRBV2,CASSESLSAINQPQHF
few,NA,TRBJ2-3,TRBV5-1,CASSLAEGHTQYF
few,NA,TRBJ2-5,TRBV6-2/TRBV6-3,CASSHPGYQETQYF
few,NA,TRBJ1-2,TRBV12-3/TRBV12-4,CASSLAKASYGYTF
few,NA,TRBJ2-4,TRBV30,CAWIRDPSYQNIQYF
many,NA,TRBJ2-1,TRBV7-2,CASSLLQNEQFF
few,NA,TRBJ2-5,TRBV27,CASKVGVGTQETQYF
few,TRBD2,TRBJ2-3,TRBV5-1,CASSKTSGGATDTQYF
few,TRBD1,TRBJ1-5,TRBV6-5,CASSGRGLWEPQHF
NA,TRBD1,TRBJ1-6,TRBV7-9,CASSSGQANSPLHF
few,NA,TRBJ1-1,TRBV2,CASAVEGTEAFF
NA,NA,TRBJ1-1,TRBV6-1,CASTYNTEAFF
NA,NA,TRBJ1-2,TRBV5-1,CASSFRTGRGGYTF
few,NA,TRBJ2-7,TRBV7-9,CASSFCPGGSCEQYF
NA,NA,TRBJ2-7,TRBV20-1,CSGTGIPYEQYF
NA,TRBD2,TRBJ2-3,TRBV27,CASSLRGRDPDTQYF
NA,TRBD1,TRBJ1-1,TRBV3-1,CASTGHRGANTEAFF
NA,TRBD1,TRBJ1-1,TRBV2,CASGGQPMNTEAFF
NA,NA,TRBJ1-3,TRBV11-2,CASSLFRGNSGNTIYF
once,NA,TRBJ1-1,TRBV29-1,CSVLLGRDTEAFF
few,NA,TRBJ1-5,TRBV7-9,CASSLEGSNQPQHF
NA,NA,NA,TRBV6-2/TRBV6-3,CASSYLGPYEQYF
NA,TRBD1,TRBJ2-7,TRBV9,CASSSTGDGEQYF
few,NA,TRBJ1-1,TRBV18,CASSSTGTTNTEAFF
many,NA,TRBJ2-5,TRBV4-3,CASSQGYQETQYF
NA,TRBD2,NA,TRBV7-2,CASSGLAGDEQFF
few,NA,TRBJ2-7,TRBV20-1,CSARDDAYEQYF
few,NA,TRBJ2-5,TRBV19,CASSETQKETQYF
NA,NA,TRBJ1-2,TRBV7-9,CASSSPSRTAFYGYTF
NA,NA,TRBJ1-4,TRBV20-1,CSAQDSNATNEKLFF
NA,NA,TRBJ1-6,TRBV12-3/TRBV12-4,CASSTRTVSYNSPLHF
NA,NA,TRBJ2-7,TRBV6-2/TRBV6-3,CASSAIAVILYEQYF
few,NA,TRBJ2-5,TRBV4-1,CASSQDPGRPGEQYF